This T cell receptor beta chain was captured by sequencing in a study of T cell repertoires in cytomegalovirus infection. About the research overall: CMV epitopes that were recently identified and HLA-C-restricted were used alongside well-studied HLA-B-restricted ones.

The study's findings and limits: The ex vivo response was dominated by HLA-C-restricted CMV-specific TCR beta clonotypes.

TCRdb called the reads again in MiXCR, with one record for every CDR3 protein. The repertoire consists of some 700,000 distinct CDR3 sequences, with around a third occurring once and the leading ten covering around a sixth. There are 14 residues in the CDR3. Trimming took 7 bases from V and 2 from J, leaving 14 bases between them. CDR1 is SQVTM and CDR2 is ANQGSEA in the germline V gene. As regards this clonotype: Its antigen is unidentified.

The chain employs TRBV29-1 and TRBJ1-4, with D possibly matching TRBD1 (5 bases). The TCR sequence derives from a human donor in good health (CMV status not recorded). Some clones in this sample may be carry-over from other donors' samples. Sequencing used cultured PBMCs, obtained from culture after CMV antigen stimulation. The CDR3 loop reads CSATGVGTNEKLFF. CDR3 nucleotide sequence: TGCAGCGCCACGGGGGTTGGGACTAATGAAAAACTGTTTTTT.